At least ten counts were recorded for the clone carrying this T cell receptor (beta chain). Its antigen is as yet unknown. The germline gives CDR1 SGHTA, CDR2 FQGNSA. V was pared by 5 bases and J by 4 bases, with 4 bases of the junction left unmatched. This CDR3 contains 14 residues. Individually, TCR cDNA molecules were each labelled with a unique molecular identifier. TCRdb used MiXCR to reprocess the 5' RACE reads, holding one entry per CDR3 protein. The table shows 72,000 or so distinct CDR3 sequences, with about 8.2% occurring only once. This specimen comes from a study of spatial heterogeneity in lung cancer. At the level of the study: The donor population consisted of some 67 patients with untreated, early-stage non-small cell lung cancer. Researchers sequenced follow-up PBMC samples if they had them, and these came a median of roughly two years after resection.

Time point indicated: blood at routine non-recurrence follow-up after resection. Points from the study as a whole: At tumor resection, ubiquitous expanded TCRs were detected in blood more often than later.

The chain recombines TRBV7-2 with TRBJ1-4; the match to TRBD1 covers 7 bases. The sequence derives from a female donor with early-stage non-small cell lung cancer. The source material was PBMCs, sampled at follow-up. For the CDR3, the DNA is TGTGCCAGCAGCCCGGGACAGCTTAATGAAAAACTGTTTTTT. Translated, it gives CASSPGQLNEKLFF.